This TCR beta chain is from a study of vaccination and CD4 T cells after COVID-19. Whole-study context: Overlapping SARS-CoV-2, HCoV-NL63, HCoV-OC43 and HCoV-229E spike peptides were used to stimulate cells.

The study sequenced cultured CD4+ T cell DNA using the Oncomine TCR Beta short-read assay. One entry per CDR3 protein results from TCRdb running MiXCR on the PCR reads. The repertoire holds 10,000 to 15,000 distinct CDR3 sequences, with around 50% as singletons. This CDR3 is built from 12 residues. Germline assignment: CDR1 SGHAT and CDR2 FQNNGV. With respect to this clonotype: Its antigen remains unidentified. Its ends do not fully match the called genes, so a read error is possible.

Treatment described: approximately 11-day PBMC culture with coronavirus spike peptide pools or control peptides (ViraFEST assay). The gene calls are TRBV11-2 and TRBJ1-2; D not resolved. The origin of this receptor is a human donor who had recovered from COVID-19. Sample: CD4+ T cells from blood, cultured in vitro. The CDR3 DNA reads TGTGCCGGCAGCTTAGTAGTTGGAGTACGAATCTTC. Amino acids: CAGSLVVGVRIF.